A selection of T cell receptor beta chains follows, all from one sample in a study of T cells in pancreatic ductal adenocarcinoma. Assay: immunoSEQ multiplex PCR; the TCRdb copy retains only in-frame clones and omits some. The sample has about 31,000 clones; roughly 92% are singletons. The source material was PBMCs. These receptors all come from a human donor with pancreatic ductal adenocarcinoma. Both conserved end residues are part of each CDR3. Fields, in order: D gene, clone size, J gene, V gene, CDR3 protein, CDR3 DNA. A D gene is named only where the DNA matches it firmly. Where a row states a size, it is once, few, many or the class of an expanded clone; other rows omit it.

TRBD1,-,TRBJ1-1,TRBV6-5,CASSLTGKTEAFF,TGTGCCAGCAGTTTGACAGGGAAGACTGAAGCTTTCTTT
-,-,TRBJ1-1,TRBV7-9,CASSFTYTLMNTEAFF,TGTGCCAGCAGCTTTACATACACCCTCATGAACACTGAAGCTTTCTTT
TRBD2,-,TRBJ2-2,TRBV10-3,CAISDPRTSGSNTGELFF,TGTGCCATCAGTGACCCCAGGACTAGCGGATCGAACACCGGGGAGCTGTTTTTT
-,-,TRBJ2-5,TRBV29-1,CSVETVRGTQYF,TGCAGCGTTGAGACAGTCCGGGGGACCCAGTACTTC
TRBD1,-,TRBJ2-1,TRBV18,CASSPDRDRGGYNEQFF,TGTGCCAGCTCACCCGACCGGGACAGGGGGGGTTACAATGAGCAGTTCTTC
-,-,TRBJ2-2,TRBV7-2,CASSPVTLAGELFF,TGTGCCAGCAGCCCCGTGACCTTGGCCGGGGAGCTGTTTTTT
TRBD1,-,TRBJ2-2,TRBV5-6,CASSFLGTGGRSGELFF,TGTGCCAGCAGCTTCCTGGGGACAGGGGGCAGGAGCGGGGAGCTGTTTTTT
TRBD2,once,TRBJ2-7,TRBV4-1,CASSQREAYEQYF,TGCGCCAGCAGCCAGCGGGAGGCCTACGAGCAGTACTTC
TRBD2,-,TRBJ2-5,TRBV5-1,CASSARGGPNVAGGSQETQYF,TGCGCCAGCAGCGCCCGTGGTGGACCTAATGTAGCGGGAGGGAGCCAAGAGACCCAGTACTTC
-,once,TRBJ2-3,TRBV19,CASSIAKADTQYF,TGTGCCAGTAGTATAGCTAAGGCAGATACGCAGTATTTT
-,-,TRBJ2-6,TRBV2,CASSSQGSGANVLTF,TGTGCCAGCAGCTCGCAGGGGTCTGGGGCCAACGTCCTGACTTTC